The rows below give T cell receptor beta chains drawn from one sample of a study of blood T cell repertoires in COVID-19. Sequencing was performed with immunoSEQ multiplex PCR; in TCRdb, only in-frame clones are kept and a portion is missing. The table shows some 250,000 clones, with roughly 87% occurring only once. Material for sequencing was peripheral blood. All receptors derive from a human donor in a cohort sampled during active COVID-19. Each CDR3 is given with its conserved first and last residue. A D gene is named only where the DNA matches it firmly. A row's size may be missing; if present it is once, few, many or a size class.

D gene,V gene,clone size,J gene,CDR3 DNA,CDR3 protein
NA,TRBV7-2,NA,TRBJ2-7,TGTGCCAGCAGGGCTACCGGGACAAACGAGCAGTACTTC,CASRATGTNEQYF
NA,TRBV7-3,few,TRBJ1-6,TGTGCCAGCAGCAAGGGGGACCGAGTTAATTCACCCCTCCACTTT,CASSKGDRVNSPLHF
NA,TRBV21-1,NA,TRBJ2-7,TGTGCAAGGGGGCGGGGCGAGCAGTACTTC,CARGRGEQYF
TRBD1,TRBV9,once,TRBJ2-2,TGTGCCAGCAGCTCCCGACAGGGGGCAATGGCCGGGGAGCTGTTTTTT,CASSSRQGAMAGELFF
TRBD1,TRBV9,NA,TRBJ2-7,TGTGCCAGCAGCGTACTGGGACAGGGGTACGAGCAGTACTTC,CASSVLGQGYEQYF
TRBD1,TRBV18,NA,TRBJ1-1,TGTGCCAGCTCACTGGACAGGGCCAACACTGAAGCTTTCTTT,CASSLDRANTEAFF
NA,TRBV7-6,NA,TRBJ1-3,TGTGCCAGCAGCTTACGGCAGGGAACTGGAAACACCATATATTTT,CASSLRQGTGNTIYF
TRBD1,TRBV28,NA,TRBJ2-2,TGTGCCAGCAGTTTATATCGGACAGGGCTGGACACCGGGGAGCTGTTTTTT,CASSLYRTGLDTGELFF
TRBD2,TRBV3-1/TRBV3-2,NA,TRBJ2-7,TGTGCCAGCAGCCAAAACCCGGGACTAGCGTCCGAGCAGTACTTC,CASSQNPGLASEQYF
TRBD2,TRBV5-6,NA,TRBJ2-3,TGTGCCAGCAGCACCCTAGCGGGAGGTTTTACAGATACGCAGTATTTT,CASSTLAGGFTDTQYF
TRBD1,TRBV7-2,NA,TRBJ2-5,TGTGCCAGCAGCTTAGCGGTCCAGGGGGCAGGAGAGACCCAGTACTTC,CASSLAVQGAGETQYF
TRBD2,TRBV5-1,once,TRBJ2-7,TGCGCCAGCAGCCCTAGCGGGAGGGGCTACGAGCAGTACTTC,CASSPSGRGYEQYF
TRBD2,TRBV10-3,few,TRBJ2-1,TGTGCCATCAGCGCCGGGACTAGCGGATATTTTCCGTTCTTC,CAISAGTSGYFPFF
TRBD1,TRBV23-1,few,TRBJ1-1,TGCGCCAGCAGTCATCCCCGGGGGGACAGGGAAAACACTGAAGCTTTCTTT,CASSHPRGDRENTEAFF
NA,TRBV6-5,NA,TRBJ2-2,TGTGCCAGCAGCTCACTTTTAATGGCCGGGGAGCTGTTTTTT,CASSSLLMAGELFF
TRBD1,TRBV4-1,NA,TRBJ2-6,TGCGCCAGCAGCCAACCAGGACAGGGGATAGCTGGGGCCAACGTCCTGACTTTC,CASSQPGQGIAGANVLTF
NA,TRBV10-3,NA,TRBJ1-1,TGTGCCATCAGTAAGGACAGGAACACTGAAGCTTTCTTT,CAISKDRNTEAFF
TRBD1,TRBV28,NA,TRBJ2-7,TGTGCCAGCAGTTTATCGACAGGGGCCTACTACGAGCAGTACTTC,CASSLSTGAYYEQYF
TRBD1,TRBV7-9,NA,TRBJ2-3,TGTGCCAGCAGCTTAGGGTATGGCAGGGGGTCTACACTGGCGCAGTATTTT,CASSLGYGRGSTLAQYF
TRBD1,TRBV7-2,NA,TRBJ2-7,TGTGCCAGCAGCTTAGCTCTAGGACAGGCCTACGAGCAGTACTTC,CASSLALGQAYEQYF
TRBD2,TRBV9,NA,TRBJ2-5,TGTGCCAGCAGCGTAGAGGGTAGCGGGTGGACCCAGTACTTC,CASSVEGSGWTQYF
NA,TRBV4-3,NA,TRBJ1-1,TGCGCCAGCAGCCAAGCTCTCGACATCAACACTGAAGCTTTCTTT,CASSQALDINTEAFF
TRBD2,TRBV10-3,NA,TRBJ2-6,TGTGCCATCAGTCTACTAGCGGGGGGGCCTTCTGGGGCCAACGTCCTGACTTTC,CAISLLAGGPSGANVLTF
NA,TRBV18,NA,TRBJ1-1,TGTGCCAGCTCACCACCGGGGCAGTACACTGAAGCTTTCTTT,CASSPPGQYTEAFF
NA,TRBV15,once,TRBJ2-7,TGTGCCACCAGCAGAGAGAGGTCGGGTGAGCAGTACTTC,CATSRERSGEQYF
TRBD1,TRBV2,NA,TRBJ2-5,TGTGCCAGCAGTATGGGACAGGGGGGGGTAGAGACCCAGTACTTC,CASSMGQGGVETQYF
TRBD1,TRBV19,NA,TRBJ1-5,TGTGCCAGTAGTCGGACAGGGGGCCCTAGCAATCAGCCCCAGCATTTT,CASSRTGGPSNQPQHF
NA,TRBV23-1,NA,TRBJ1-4,TGCGCCAGCAGTCAATTAGGCCTAAAATGGAAAGGGGGAGTTTTGGGGAAACTGTTTTTT,CASSQLGLKWKGGVLGKLFF
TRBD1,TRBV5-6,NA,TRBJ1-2,TGTGCCAGCAGCTCCCCGACAGGGGTGGATGGCTACACCTTC,CASSSPTGVDGYTF
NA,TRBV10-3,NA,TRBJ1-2,TGTGCCATCAGGAACCCAGGGGCAAACGGTGGCTACACCTTC,CAIRNPGANGGYTF
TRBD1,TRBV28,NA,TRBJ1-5,TGTGCCAGCAGTGTCGGGACAGGGGTTCTACTAGGGGTCCAGCCCCAGCATTTT,CASSVGTGVLLGVQPQHF
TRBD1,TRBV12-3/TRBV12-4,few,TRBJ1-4,TGTGCCAGCCGACAGGGCTGGGAAAAACTGTTTTTT,CASRQGWEKLFF
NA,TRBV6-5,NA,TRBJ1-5,TGTGCCAGCAGTTACTCGCAGGGGAGACAGCCCCAGCATTTT,CASSYSQGRQPQHF
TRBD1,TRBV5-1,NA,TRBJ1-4,TGCGCCAGTAAAGGGACAGGGGGCAATGAAAAACTGTTTTTT,CASKGTGGNEKLFF
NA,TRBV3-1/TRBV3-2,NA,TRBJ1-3,TGTGCCAGCAGCTTTCACAGGAGTGTCTCTGGAAACACCATATATTTT,CASSFHRSVSGNTIYF
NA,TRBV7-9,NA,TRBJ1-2,TGTGCCAGCAGCTCACAACTCCTTCGCGGGGGCTACACCTTC,CASSSQLLRGGYTF
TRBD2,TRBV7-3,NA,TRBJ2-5,TGTGCCAGCAGCTTAATCGGCGGGAGTTACGAGACCCAGTACTTC,CASSLIGGSYETQYF
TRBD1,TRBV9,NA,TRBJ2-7,TGTGCCAGCAGCGTGGGGACAGGGGGCTCCAACGAGCAGTACTTC,CASSVGTGGSNEQYF
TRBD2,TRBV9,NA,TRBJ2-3,TGTGCCAGCCGGGGGGGCACAGATACGCAGTATTTT,CASRGGTDTQYF
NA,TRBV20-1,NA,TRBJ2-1,TGCAGTGCGCGGAAGGCCGATGAGCAGTTCTTC,CSARKADEQFF
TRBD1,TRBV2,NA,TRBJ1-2,TGTGCCAGCAGGAGGGGACAGATTCTAGACTATGGCTACACCTTC,CASRRGQILDYGYTF
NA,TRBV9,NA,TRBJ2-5,TGTGCCAGCAGCAGAGATTTGGGGGGGACCCAGTACTTC,CASSRDLGGTQYF
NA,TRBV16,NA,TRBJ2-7,TGTGCCAGCAGCCAACGGTTTTACGAGCAGTACTTC,CASSQRFYEQYF
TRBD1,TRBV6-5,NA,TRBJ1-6,TGTGCCGCAATTACAGGGGACGCGTCACCCCTCCACTTT,CAAITGDASPLHF
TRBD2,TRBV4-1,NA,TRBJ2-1,TGCGCCAGCAGCCAGTCATTACCTAGCGGGCAACTTTACAATGAGCAGTTCTTC,CASSQSLPSGQLYNEQFF